This T cell receptor (beta chain) was sequenced during a study of blood T cell repertoires in COVID-19. The wider study: COVID-19 samples collected from the United States, Italy and Spain covered acute and convalescent phases.

Per the original data handling: Nucleated cell number was recorded as an estimate derived from reference gene primer amplification. This table comes from immunoSEQ multiplex PCR, and its TCRdb copy is limited to in-frame clones, with some not included. That table gives V, J and clone size, and the DNA gave D and trimming. This sample has roughly 430,000 clones, with nearly 90% found just once. Losses at the gene ends were 7 bases for V and 3 bases for J; bases not matched to a gene: 5. This CDR3 comprises 15 residues. Per germline, CDR1 MDHEN and CDR2 SYDVKM. The sequencing sample was made of PBMCs or T cells enriched from blood (not recorded which). The chain recombines TRBV28 with TRBJ2-1; 11 nucleotides line up with TRBD2. This receptor was taken from a woman aged 18 to 35 who had been exposed to COVID-19. CDR3 in DNA: TGTGCCAGCACCGGACTAGCGGGTTTCTACAATGAGCAGTTCTTC. This gives the protein CASTGLAGFYNEQFF.